The sequence of this T cell receptor beta chain was determined in a study of shared clonotypes between healthy human individuals (dated by TCRdb to about 2020). Regarding the study in general: The cohort included three men and a couple of women between 18 and 49 years of age. For each donor, three plates each were used for CD4 naive and CD4 memory, two plates were used for CD8 naive, and one plate was used for CD8 memory. To estimate repertoire size and how much clonotypes are shared between individuals, the study performed deep sequencing of blood TCR repertoires from roughly five healthy adults. Different laboratories and diverse techniques were used to prepare libraries and sequence TCR repertoires, to increase sequencing depth and limit assay-specific biases. Between about 0.85 and 10 billion PBMCs per donor were obtained by leukapheresis. What the work shows at the level of the full study, not this receptor alone: Compared with non-shared clonotypes, clonotypes shared by all four sorted-subset donors had higher generation probabilities. Sampling was limited to blood, and TCR repertoires in tissue likely differ from TCR repertoires in blood. Based on pairwise subsampling, the degree of clonotype sharing among donors was expected to be affected by sequencing depth. Naive subsets generally had larger estimated clonotype richness than memory subsets. The genetic and exposure-history diversity represented was limited by the small number of donors. Rarefaction of sorted-subset datasets indicated incomplete sequencing despite the large sequencing depth. About 5% of naive CD4, roughly 3.5% of naive CD8, 2.3% of memory CD4, and around 0.42% of memory CD8 clonotypes were shared across several donors.

Healthy HIV-negative adults with no recently reported acute infections or vaccinations were included as donors. Only Caucasian adults living in Nashville, Tennessee, USA were represented among the donors. Magnetic negative selection was used to enrich CD4+ T cells, after which naive cells were positively selected on CD45RA and the negative fraction became the memory subset. After blood collection by leukapheresis, PBMCs were isolated using Ficoll-Histopaque density gradient centrifugation and then cryopreserved in the vapor phase of liquid nitrogen. Analytical flow cytometry was used to check the purity and quantity of each magnetically sorted T cell population. Genomic DNA was isolated from each sorted fraction and quantified by UV absorbance on a Nanodrop 2000c. Using the deep immunoSEQ assay, TCR CDR3 regions were amplified from genomic DNA by multiplex PCR. Extracted genomic DNA from each cell subset was spread evenly across all wells of several immunoSEQ 96-well plates, with each plate serving as a replicate. For sorted subsets, around 200 ng genomic DNA, equal to tens of thousands of T cell genomes, was loaded into each replicate PCR. Purified libraries were measured with a Qubit 3.0 fluorometer, size-checked on a Bioanalyzer 2100, and measured again with the KAPA Library Quantification kit. Every immunoSEQ 96-well plate was sequenced on a dedicated single-read 150-cycle Illumina NextSeq 550 flow cell. As for the authors' bioinformatics: Because the immunoSEQ output included only junctional sequences and no quality scores, the filtering could not be the same as the filtering used for full-length reads. To assign V/J genes and CDR3, sequences were annotated using PyIR, a Python wrapper for IgBLAST v1.9, with IMGT germline references. Reads were removed for weak V/J assignments (E-value above 1e-6), missing CDR3, stop codons, out-of-frame junctions, or ambiguous translated residues. V3J clonotypes were defined as sequences sharing the same inferred V gene, J gene, and CDR3 amino acid sequence. The percentage overlap between two repertoires was calculated by dividing the number of shared unique clonotypes by the size of the smaller repertoire. Three approaches were used to assess repertoire richness: RTK rarefaction, the Chao1 estimator, and Recon v2.1 estimates of unobserved clonotypes. Generation probabilities were computed with OLGA for all TCRbeta clonotypes obtained by the gDNA method from several donors. In its TCRdb copy, this immuneACCESS table keeps in-frame sequences only and misses some clones. Where compared with another copy, unresolved V genes explain less than half of these, and the others have no known cause. Clone size and V and J calls were adopted from that table, with D and trimming inferred from the DNA. In this sample the table shows 2 million to 2.5 million clones, 90% to 95% of which occur a single time. The ten largest clones represent 0.1% to 0.15% of the sample.

From a lookup of the germline V gene, CDR1 and CDR2 are ENHRY and SYGVKD. Taken from cysteine to phenylalanine, the CDR3 has 16 residues. Of the read, only the CDR3 DNA is kept; its 48 bases are in frame from base 1. With regard to this clone: What this receptor recognizes is not known. The germline gene is not matched at one end of the junction; a read error may be the cause.

The V and J genes are TRBV10-3 and TRBJ2-7; possibly the D gene is TRBD2, per 6 matching bases. Sequencing input: naive CD4+ T cells sorted from blood. What the cell subset or site label conveys for this sample: CD45RA+ positively selected. The receptor was derived from a young man in good health. At the DNA level, the sequence is TGTGCCAGCAGTTTGGGCGGGGTAAGATATGCCTACGAGCAGTACTTC. This sequence encodes CASSLGGVRYAYEQYF.